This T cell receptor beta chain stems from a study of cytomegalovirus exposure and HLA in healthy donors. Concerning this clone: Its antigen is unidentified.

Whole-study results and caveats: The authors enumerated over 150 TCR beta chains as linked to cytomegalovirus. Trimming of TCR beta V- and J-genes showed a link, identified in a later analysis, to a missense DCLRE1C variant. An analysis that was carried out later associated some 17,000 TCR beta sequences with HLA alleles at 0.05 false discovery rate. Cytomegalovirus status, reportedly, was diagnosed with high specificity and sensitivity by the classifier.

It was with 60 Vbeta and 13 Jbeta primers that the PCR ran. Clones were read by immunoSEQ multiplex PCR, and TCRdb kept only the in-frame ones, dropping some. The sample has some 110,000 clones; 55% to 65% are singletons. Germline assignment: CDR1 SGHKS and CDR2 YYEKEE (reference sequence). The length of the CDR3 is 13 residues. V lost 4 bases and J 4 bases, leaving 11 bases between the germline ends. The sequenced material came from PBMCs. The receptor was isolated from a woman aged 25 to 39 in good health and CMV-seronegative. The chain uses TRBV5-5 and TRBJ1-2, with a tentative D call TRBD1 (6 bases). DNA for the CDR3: TGTGCCAGCAGCCTACAGGGTTCCTATGGCTACACCTTC. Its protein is CASSLQGSYGYTF.